These 5 T cell receptor beta chains were sequenced from one sample in a study of Ad26.COV2.S vaccination and SARS-CoV-2 variants. Sequencing used immunoSEQ multiplex PCR; TCRdb keeps in-frame clones, though not all of them. The data contain some 190,000 clones, approximately 88% of them singletons. The sample was peripheral blood, taken after recovery from COVID-19. The receptor source for this set is a human donor who had recovered from COVID-19.

The chain has TRBV15 and TRBJ1-4, with D perhaps matching TRBD1 (5 bases). With 2 bases removed from V and 7 bases from J, the gap between germline ends came to 14 bases. The CDR3 covers 15 residues. In germline, CDR1 is LNHNV, CDR2 YYDKDF (reference sequence). The CDR3 coding sequence is TGTGCCACCAGCAGACGCACTATTGGGGGTGAAAAACTGTTTTTT. This gives the protein CATSRRTIGGEKLFF.

The chain recombines TRBV7-2 with TRBJ2-3; TRBD2 matches 13 bases. V shed 4 bases, J shed 4 bases, and the junction held 5 bases outside the gene matches. In germline, CDR1 is SGHTA, CDR2 FQGNSA. The CDR3 has 16 amino acids. CDR3 coding DNA: TGTGCCAGCAGCTCTGGGACTAGCGGGGCCTCAGATACGCAGTATTTT. Amino acid sequence: CASSSGTSGASDTQYF.

The V call is TRBV9, the J call TRBJ1-1; D is perhaps TRBD1 (5 bases). CDR1 is SGDLS, CDR2 YYNGEE, per germline. Trimming shortened V by 4 bases and J by 0 bases, and 13 bases separated the two germline ends. The CDR3 has 15 amino acids. Written as DNA, the CDR3 is TGTGCCAGCAGCCCCACTGGGGGTTTGAACACTGAAGCTTTCTTT. Translating it yields CASSPTGGLNTEAFF.

CDR3 DNA: TGTGCCTGGAGTAGAGGACAGCGGGCAGGGCCCCAGCATTTT. Protein product: CAWSRGQRAGPQHF. The chain has TRBV30 and TRBJ1-5, with TRBD1 as a possible D gene (6 bases). Per the germline V gene, CDR1 is GTSNPN and CDR2 is SVGIG (reference sequence). This CDR3 has 14 amino acids. Trimming pared 2 bases from V and 9 bases from J, leaving 17 bases between.

V is TRBV7-9 and J is TRBJ1-2; the D is unclear. CDR1 is SEHNR, CDR2 FQNEAQ, per germline (reference sequence). Trimming stripped 1 base from V and 2 bases from J, with 11 bases between. The CDR3 covers 15 residues. Here the CDR3 DNA reads TGTGCCAGCAGCTTAGAGTTTACAGCCAACTATGGCTACACCTTC. Translation: CASSLEFTANYGYTF.